This T cell receptor beta chain was recovered during a study of type 1 and type 2 diabetes patients. At the level of the study: Participants included type 1 and type 2 diabetes patients plus nondiabetic controls.

After removal of 5 bases from V and 6 bases from J, the junction contained 5 bases not matched to a gene. Germline CDR1 reads SGHVS; CDR2 reads FNYEAQ. The CDR3 loop spans 13 amino acids. The study, taken as a whole, reports: In CD4+ and CD8+ T cells, type 2 diabetes diversity exceeded type 1. Groups were not age- or gender-matched, which may bias interpretation.

Peripheral blood, around 10 milliliters per participant, was collected. The PCR template was genomic DNA. The TCR beta CDR3 region was amplified using 30 forward and 13 reverse primers. Via MiXCR, TCRdb re-called the multiplex PCR reads, giving one row per CDR3 protein. The table lists some 250,000 distinct CDR3 sequences, around 47% of them singletons, with roughly 15% in the top ten. This clonotype occurred a few times. Its antigen is still unknown. Sequenced: peripheral blood mononuclear cells (PBMCs). The chain carries TRBV7-6 and TRBJ2-7; 9 bases are shared with TRBD1. This TCR came from a man younger than 30 with type 2 diabetes. The CDR3 reads CASSAGTGSEQYF. CDR3 bases: TGTGCCAGCAGCGCCGGGACAGGGAGCGAGCAGTACTTC.